This T cell receptor beta chain was observed in a study of T-cell memory formation after mild COVID-19. TCRdb ran MiXCR on the 5' RACE reads and lists one entry per CDR3 protein. The data hold a few hundred thousand distinct CDR3 sequences, with 20% to 25% observed a single time. This clonotype has a handful of counts. Its antigen is currently unknown. Study results and caveats: Contracting clones from day 15 to 85 had balanced CD4/CD8; later expanders favoured CD4+.

Germline loops: CDR1 SQVTM, CDR2 ANQGSEA. The CDR3 is made up of 13 amino acids. V lost 6 bases to trimming and J lost 5 bases, with 16 bases between them. The chain recombines TRBV29-1 with TRBJ2-5, with a weak D call TRBD1 (8 bases). The specimen sequenced was PBMCs or a T cell subset sorted from them (not recorded which). The sequence was obtained from an adult woman who had mild COVID-19 (a few samples of this study predate the infection). Cell type and time point are not known. CDR3 sequence reads: CSVSGQGGETQYF. The CDR3 nucleotides are TGCAGCGTCTCCGGACAGGGAGGGGAGACCCAGTACTTC.